In this sample, the clone carrying this TCR beta chain is medium-sized. The sample is drawn from a study of T cells in Graves' hyperthyroidism and ophthalmopathy. Amplification yielded TCR beta CDR3 regions, with RNA transcripts as the source. RT-PCR in the first round (using the HTBI primer set) targeted the TCR CDR3. TCRdb itself ran the multiplex PCR reads through MiXCR, one entry per CDR3 protein. The table lists under 200,000 distinct CDR3 sequences, about 9% of them singletons. The V segment lost 5 bases and the J segment 3 bases; nucleotides outside the gene matches: 7. Germline V lookup: CDR1 DFQATT, CDR2 SNEGSKA (reference sequence). The CDR3 is 15 amino acids.

The receptor was derived from a woman under 30 with Graves' hyperthyroidism that later progressed to Graves' ophthalmopathy. The J gene is TRBJ2-1, the V gene TRBV20-1; TRBD1 matches at 10 bases. Sequencing was done on a sample of blood. DNA for the CDR3: TGCAGTGCTCCCCTGGGGACAGGGGACTACAATGAGCAGTTCTTC. Encoded protein: CSAPLGTGDYNEQFF.